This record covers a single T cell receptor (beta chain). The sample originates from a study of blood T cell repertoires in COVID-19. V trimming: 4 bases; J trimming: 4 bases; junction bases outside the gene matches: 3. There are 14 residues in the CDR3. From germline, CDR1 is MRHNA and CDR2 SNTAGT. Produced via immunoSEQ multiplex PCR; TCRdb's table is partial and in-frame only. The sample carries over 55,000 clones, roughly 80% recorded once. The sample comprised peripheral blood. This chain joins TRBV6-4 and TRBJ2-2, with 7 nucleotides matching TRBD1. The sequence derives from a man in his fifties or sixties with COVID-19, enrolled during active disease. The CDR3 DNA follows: TGTGCCAGCAGTGGGGCAGGGGGCACCGGGGAGCTGTTTTTT. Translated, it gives CASSGAGGTGELFF.